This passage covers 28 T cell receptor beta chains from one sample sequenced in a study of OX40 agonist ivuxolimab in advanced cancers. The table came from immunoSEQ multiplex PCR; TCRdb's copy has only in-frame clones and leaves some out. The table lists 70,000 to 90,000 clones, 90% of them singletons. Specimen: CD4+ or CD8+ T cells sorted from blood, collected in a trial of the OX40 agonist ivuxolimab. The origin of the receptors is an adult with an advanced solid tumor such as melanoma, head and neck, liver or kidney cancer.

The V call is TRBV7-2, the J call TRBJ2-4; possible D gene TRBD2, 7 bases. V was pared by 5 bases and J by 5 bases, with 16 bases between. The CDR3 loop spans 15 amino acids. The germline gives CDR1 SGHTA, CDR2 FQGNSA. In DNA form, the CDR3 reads TGTGCCAGCAGCCGTAGTGCGGGGGCCGAAAACATTCAGTACTTC. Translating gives CASSRSAGAENIQYF.

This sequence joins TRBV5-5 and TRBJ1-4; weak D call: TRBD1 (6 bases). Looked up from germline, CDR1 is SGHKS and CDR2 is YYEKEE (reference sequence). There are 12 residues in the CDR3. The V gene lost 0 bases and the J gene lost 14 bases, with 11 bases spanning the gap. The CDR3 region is CASSLDQGWLFF. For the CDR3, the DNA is TGTGCCAGCAGCTTGGATCAGGGGTGGCTGTTTTTT. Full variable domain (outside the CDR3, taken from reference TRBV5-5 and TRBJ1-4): DAGVTQSPTHLIKTRGQQVTLRCSPISGHKSVSWYQQVLGQGPQFIFQYYEKEERGRGNFPDRFSARQFPNYSSELNVNALLLGDSALYLCASSLDQGWLFFGSGTQLSVL.

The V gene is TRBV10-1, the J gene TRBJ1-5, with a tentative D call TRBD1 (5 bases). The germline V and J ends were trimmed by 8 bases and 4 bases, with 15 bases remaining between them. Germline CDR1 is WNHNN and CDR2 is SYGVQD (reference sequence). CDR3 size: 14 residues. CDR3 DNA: TGCGCCAGCGGACAACGACAGATGAATCAGCCCCAGCATTTT. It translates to CASGQRQMNQPQHF.

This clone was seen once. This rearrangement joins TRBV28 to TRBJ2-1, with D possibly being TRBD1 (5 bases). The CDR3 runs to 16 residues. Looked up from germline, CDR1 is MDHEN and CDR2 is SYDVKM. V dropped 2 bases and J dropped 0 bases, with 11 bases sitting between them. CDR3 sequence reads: CASSLGASSSYNEQFF. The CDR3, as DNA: TGTGCCAGCAGTTTAGGGGCCAGTAGCTCCTACAATGAGCAGTTCTTC.

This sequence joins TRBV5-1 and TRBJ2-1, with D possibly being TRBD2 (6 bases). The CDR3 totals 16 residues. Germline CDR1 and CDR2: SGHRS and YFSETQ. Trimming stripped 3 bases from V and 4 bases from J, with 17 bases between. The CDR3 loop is CASSWRAEGSYNEQFF. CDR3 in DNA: TGCGCCAGCAGCTGGAGAGCGGAGGGATCGTACAATGAGCAGTTCTTC. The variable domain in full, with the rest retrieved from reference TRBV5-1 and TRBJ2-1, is KAGVTQTPRYLIKTRGQQVTLSCSPISGHRSVSWYQQTPGQGLQFLFEYFSETQRNKGNFPGRFSGRQFSNSRSEMNVSTLELGDSALYLCASSWRAEGSYNEQFFGPGTRLTVL.

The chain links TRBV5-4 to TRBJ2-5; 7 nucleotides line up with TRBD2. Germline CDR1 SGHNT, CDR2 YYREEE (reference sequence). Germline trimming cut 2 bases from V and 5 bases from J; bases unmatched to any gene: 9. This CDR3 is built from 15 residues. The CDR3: CASSLTAGAGETQYF. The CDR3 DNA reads TGTGCCAGCAGCTTAACGGCGGGAGCGGGGGAGACCCAGTACTTC.

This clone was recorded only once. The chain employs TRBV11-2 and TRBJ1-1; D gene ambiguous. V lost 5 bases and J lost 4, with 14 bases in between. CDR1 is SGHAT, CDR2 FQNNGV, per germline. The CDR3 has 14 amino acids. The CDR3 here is CASSLQLESTEAFF. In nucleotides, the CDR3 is TGTGCCAGCAGCCTACAGCTAGAAAGCACTGAAGCTTTCTTT. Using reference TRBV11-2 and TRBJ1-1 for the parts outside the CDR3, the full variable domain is EAGVAQSPRYKIIEKRQSVAFWCNPISGHATLYWYQQILGQGPKLLIQFQNNGVVDDSQLPKDRFSAERLKGVDSTLKIQPAKLEDSAVYLCASSLQLESTEAFFGQGTRLTVV.

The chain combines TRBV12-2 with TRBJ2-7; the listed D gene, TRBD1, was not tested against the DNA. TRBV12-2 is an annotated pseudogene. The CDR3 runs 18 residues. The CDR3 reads CASPPSDFRQGETYEQYF. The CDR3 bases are TGTGCAAGTCCCCCATCAGACTTTCGACAGGGTGAAACCTACGAGCAGTACTTC.

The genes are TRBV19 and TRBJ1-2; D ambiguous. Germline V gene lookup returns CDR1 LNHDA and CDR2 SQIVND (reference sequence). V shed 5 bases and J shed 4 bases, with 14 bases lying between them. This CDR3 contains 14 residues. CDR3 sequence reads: CASSRTGVFYGYTF. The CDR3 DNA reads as TGTGCCAGTAGTCGGACTGGAGTATTCTATGGCTACACCTTC.

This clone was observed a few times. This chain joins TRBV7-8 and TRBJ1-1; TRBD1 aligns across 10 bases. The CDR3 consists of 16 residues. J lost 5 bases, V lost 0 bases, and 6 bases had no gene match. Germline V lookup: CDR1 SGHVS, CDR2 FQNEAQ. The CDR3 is CASSLATGGGRTEAFF. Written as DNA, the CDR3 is TGTGCCAGCAGCTTAGCGACAGGGGGCGGGCGGACTGAAGCTTTCTTT. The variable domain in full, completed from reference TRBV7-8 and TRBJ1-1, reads GAGVSQSPRYKVAKRGQDVALRCDPISGHVSLFWYQQALGQGPEFLTYFQNEAQLDKSGLPSDRFFAERPEGSVSTLKIQRTQQEDSAVYLCASSLATGGGRTEAFFGQGTRLTVV.

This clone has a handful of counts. Here the CDR3 reads CASSTQGYTLSSYEQYF. The CDR3 bases are TGTGCCAGTAGTACACAGGGGTATACCCTCAGCTCCTACGAGCAGTACTTC. The chain carries TRBV19 and TRBJ2-7; TRBD1 aligns across 7 bases. The V gene's germline CDR1 is LNHDA and CDR2 SQIVND (reference sequence). The CDR3 covers 17 residues. The ends lost 4 bases at V and 0 bases at J; junction bases unmatched: 12. Drawing the rest from reference TRBV19 and TRBJ2-7, the complete variable domain is DGGITQSPKYLFRKEGQNVTLSCEQNLNHDAMYWYRQDPGQGLRLIYYSQIVNDFQKGDIAEGYSVSREKKESFPLTVTSAQKNPTAFYLCASSTQGYTLSSYEQYFGPGTRLTVT.

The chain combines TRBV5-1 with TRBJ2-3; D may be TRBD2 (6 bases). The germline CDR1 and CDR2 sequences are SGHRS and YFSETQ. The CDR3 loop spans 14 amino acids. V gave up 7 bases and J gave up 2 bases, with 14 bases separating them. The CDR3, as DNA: TGCGCCAGCTCGGGGGTAGAGTTCACAGATACGCAGTATTTT. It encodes CASSGVEFTDTQYF.

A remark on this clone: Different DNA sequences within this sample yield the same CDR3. CDR3 coding DNA: TGCGCCAGCAGCTTGGAGGCGGGGGTGAACACCGGGGAGCTGTTTTTT. Its translation is CASSLEAGVNTGELFF. The chain is built from TRBV5-1 and TRBJ2-2; the match to TRBD2 covers 7 bases. CDR3 length: 16 amino acids. V shed 0 bases and J 1 base; nucleotides not matched to a gene: 3. Germline CDR1 SGHRS, CDR2 YFSETQ.

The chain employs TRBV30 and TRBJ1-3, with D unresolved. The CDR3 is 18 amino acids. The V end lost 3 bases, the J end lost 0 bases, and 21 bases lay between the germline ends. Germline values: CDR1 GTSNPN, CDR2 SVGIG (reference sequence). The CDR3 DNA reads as TGTGCCTGGAGATCACCAAATAATCCGGACCTCTCTGGAAACACCATATATTTT. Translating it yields CAWRSPNNPDLSGNTIYF.

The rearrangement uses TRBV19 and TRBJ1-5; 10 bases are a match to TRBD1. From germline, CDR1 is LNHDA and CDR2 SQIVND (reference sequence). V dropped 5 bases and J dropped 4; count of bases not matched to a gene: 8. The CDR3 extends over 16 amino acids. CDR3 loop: CASSPSGQGWNQPQHF. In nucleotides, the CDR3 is TGTGCCAGTAGTCCCTCGGGACAGGGGTGGAATCAGCCCCAGCATTTT.

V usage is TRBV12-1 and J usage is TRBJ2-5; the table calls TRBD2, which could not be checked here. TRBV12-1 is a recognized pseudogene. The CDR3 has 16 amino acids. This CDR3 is CASSYTLGVVRETQYF. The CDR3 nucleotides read TGTGCCAGCAGCTATACGTTGGGAGTAGTAAGGGAGACCCAGTACTTC.

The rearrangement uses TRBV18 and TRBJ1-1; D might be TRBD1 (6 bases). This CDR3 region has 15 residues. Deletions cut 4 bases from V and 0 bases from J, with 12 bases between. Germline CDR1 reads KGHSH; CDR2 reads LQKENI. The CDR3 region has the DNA TGTGCCAGCTCACGACAGGCTGGCCTGAACACTGAAGCTTTCTTT. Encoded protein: CASSRQAGLNTEAFF.

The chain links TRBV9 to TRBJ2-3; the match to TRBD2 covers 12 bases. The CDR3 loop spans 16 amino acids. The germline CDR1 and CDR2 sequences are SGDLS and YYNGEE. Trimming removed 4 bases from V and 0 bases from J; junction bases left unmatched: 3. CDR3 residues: CASSPGLAGSTDTQYF. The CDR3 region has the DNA TGTGCCAGCAGCCCCGGACTAGCGGGAAGCACAGATACGCAGTATTTT.

The CDR3 loop is CAISELDGGPSYEQYF. The CDR3 DNA is TGTGCCATCAGTGAGCTTGACGGGGGGCCGTCCTACGAGCAGTACTTC. The V and J genes are TRBV10-3 and TRBJ2-7; tentatively, D is TRBD2 (7 bases). Trimming removed 2 bases at V and 1 base at J, with 15 bases between. The CDR3 extends over 16 amino acids. Germline lookup yields CDR1 ENHRY and CDR2 SYGVKD.

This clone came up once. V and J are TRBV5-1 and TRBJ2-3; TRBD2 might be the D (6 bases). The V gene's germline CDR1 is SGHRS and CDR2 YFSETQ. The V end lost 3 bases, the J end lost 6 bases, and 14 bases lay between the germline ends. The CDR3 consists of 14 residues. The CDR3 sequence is CASSSGTHTDTQYF. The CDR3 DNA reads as TGCGCCAGCAGCTCCGGGACTCACACCGATACGCAGTATTTT.

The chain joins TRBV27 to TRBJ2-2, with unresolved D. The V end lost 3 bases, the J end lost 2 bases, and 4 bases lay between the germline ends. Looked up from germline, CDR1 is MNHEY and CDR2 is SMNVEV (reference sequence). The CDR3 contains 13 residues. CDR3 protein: CASSLSNTGELFF. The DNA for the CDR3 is TGTGCCAGCAGTTTGTCTAACACCGGGGAGCTGTTTTTT.

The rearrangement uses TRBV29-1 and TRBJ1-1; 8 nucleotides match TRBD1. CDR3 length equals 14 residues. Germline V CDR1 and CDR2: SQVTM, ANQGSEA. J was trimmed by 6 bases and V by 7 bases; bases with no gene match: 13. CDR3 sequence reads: CSARSQGATSEAFF. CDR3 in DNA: TGCAGCGCCAGATCCCAGGGGGCCACCTCTGAAGCTTTCTTT.

CDR3 nucleotide sequence: TGTGCCAGCCGTACCAGACAGAATTATGGCTACACCTTC. This sequence encodes CASRTRQNYGYTF. The V gene is TRBV27, the J gene TRBJ1-2; D perhaps matches TRBD1 (5 bases). CDR1 and CDR2 from the germline V gene are MNHEY and SMNVEV (reference sequence). This CDR3 region has 13 residues. V was clipped by 8 bases and J by 5 bases, with 15 bases between them.

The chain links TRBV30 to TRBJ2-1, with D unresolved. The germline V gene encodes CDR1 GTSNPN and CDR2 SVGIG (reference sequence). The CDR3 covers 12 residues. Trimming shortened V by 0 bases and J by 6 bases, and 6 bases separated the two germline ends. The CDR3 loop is CAWSVLVNEQFF. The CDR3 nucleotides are TGTGCCTGGAGTGTACTCGTCAATGAGCAGTTCTTC.

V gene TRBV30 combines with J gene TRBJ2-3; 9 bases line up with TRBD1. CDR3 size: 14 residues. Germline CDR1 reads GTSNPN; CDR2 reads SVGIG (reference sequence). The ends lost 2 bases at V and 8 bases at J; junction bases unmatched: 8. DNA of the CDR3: TGTGCCTGGAGTCGACAGGGGGGCTTGGTTACGCAGTATTTT. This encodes CAWSRQGGLVTQYF.

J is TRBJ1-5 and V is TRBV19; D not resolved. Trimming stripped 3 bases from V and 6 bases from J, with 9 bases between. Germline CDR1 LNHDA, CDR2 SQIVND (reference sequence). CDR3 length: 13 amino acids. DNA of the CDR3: TGTGCCAGTAGTATTTTGGGAAGTCAGCCCCAGCATTTT. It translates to CASSILGSQPQHF. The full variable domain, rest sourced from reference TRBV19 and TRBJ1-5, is DGGITQSPKYLFRKEGQNVTLSCEQNLNHDAMYWYRQDPGQGLRLIYYSQIVNDFQKGDIAEGYSVSREKKESFPLTVTSAQKNPTAFYLCASSILGSQPQHFGDGTRLSIL.

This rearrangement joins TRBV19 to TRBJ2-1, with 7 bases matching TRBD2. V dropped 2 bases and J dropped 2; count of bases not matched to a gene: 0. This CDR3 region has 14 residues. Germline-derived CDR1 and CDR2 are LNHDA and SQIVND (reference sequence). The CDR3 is CASSISGAYNEQFF. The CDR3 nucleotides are TGTGCCAGTAGTATAAGCGGGGCCTACAATGAGCAGTTCTTC.

The CDR3 DNA is TGTGCCAGCTCACCATCAGGGTCCCAAGAGACCCAGTACTTC. Amino acids: CASSPSGSQETQYF. J is TRBJ2-5 and V is TRBV18; a weak D match, TRBD1 (5 bases). Trimming pared 2 bases from V and 1 base from J, leaving 8 bases between. Germline assignment: CDR1 KGHSH and CDR2 LQKENI. CDR3 size: 14 residues.